The 16 T cell receptor beta chains reported below all come from one sample, sequenced in a study of shared clonotypes between healthy human individuals. Some clones are missing from TCRdb's copy, which holds only in-frame ones; the method was immunoSEQ multiplex PCR. The sample gives 1.4 million to 1.5 million clones, over 95% of which show up once; over 1% is in the top ten. The specimen sequenced was naive CD4+ T cells sorted from blood. The subset denotes: CD45RA+ positively selected. These receptor sequences come from a man aged 25-45 years in good health.

The J gene is TRBJ1-3, the V gene TRBV2; D remains unclear. Germline V lookup: CDR1 SNHLY, CDR2 FYNNEI. This CDR3 region has 14 residues. The V and J ends lost 4 bases and 0 bases respectively, with 7 bases between them. CDR3 in amino acids: CASSAGTSGNTIYF. CDR3 in DNA: TGTGCCAGCAGTGCGGGCACCTCTGGAAACACCATATATTTT.

This clone was seen once. The chain is built from TRBV14 and TRBJ2-7, with D possibly matching TRBD1 (5 bases). In germline, CDR1 is SGHDN, CDR2 FVKESK. Trimming took 3 bases from V and 2 from J, leaving 11 bases between them. This CDR3 is built from 14 residues. The CDR3 nucleotides read TGTGCCAGCAGCCAGACAGCCCAGCCCTACGAGCAGTACTTC. Translating it yields CASSQTAQPYEQYF. Variable domain in full (rest from reference TRBV14 and TRBJ2-7): EAGVTQFPSHSVIEKGQTVTLRCDPISGHDNLYWYRRVMGKEIKFLLHFVKESKQDESGMPNNRFLAERTGGTYSTLKVQPAELEDSGVYFCASSQTAQPYEQYFGPGTRLTVT.

This chain joins TRBV11-2 and TRBJ2-3, with 8 bases identical to TRBD2. This CDR3 region has 17 residues. The V gene end was trimmed by 0 bases and the J gene end by 2 bases; junction bases not matched to a gene: 7. The germline gives CDR1 SGHAT, CDR2 FQNNGV. The CDR3 DNA reads TGTGCCAGCAGCTTAGATCGAAACGGGAGGGTCACAGATACGCAGTATTTT. Translation gives CASSLDRNGRVTDTQYF.

The CDR3 here is CASSHHLAERSYEQYF. CDR3 DNA: TGTGCCAGCAGCCATCACCTAGCGGAACGTTCCTACGAGCAGTACTTC. V is TRBV4-2 and J is TRBJ2-7; 7 positions match TRBD2. The length of the CDR3 is 16 residues. V dropped 3 bases and J dropped 1; count of bases not matched to a gene: 9. Germline V gives CDR1 LGHNA, CDR2 YNFKEQ.

This chain links TRBV5-1 with TRBJ2-1; D is unclear. Trimming took 0 bases from V and 3 from J, leaving 7 bases between them. Germline CDR1 SGHRS, CDR2 YFSETQ. This CDR3 spans 14 amino acids. The CDR3 region has the DNA TGCGCCAGCAGCTTGGACCAGCTCTACAATGAGCAGTTCTTC. It translates to CASSLDQLYNEQFF. Based on the CDR3 plus reference TRBV5-1 and TRBJ2-1, the full variable domain is KAGVTQTPRYLIKTRGQQVTLSCSPISGHRSVSWYQQTPGQGLQFLFEYFSETQRNKGNFPGRFSGRQFSNSRSEMNVSTLELGDSALYLCASSLDQLYNEQFFGPGTRLTVL.

This chain links TRBV7-9 with TRBJ2-3, with 9 nucleotides matching TRBD2. After removal of 6 bases from V and 5 bases from J, the junction contained 15 bases not matched to a gene. The CDR3 is made up of 17 amino acids. Germline assignment: CDR1 SEHNR and CDR2 FQNEAQ (reference sequence). As DNA, the CDR3 is TGTGCCAGCAGTATTGAACAGGGGCTAGCGGGACGAGATACGCAGTATTTT. It translates to CASSIEQGLAGRDTQYF. The full variable domain, completed using reference TRBV7-9 and TRBJ2-3, is DTGVSQNPRHKITKRGQNVTFRCDPISEHNRLYWYRQTLGQGPEFLTYFQNEAQLEKSRLLSDRFSAERPKGSFSTLEIQRTEQGDSAMYLCASSIEQGLAGRDTQYFGPGTRLTVL.

This sequence joins TRBV7-8 and TRBJ2-1; D is unresolved. CDR1 and CDR2 (germline): SGHVS, FQNEAQ. V shed 1 base and J shed 5 bases, with 12 bases lying between them. The CDR3 covers 15 residues. CDR3 DNA sequence: TGTGCCAGCAGCTTAGAGGTTCTAGATAACAATGAGCAGTTCTTC. Translated: CASSLEVLDNNEQFF.

This sequence joins TRBV5-1 and TRBJ2-7, with 7 bases identical to TRBD2. CDR1 is SGHRS, CDR2 YFSETQ, per germline. The CDR3 length is 16 residues. V shed 0 bases, J shed 1 base, and the junction held 7 bases outside the gene matches. CDR3 nucleotides: TGCGCCAGCAGCTTGGGTCCGGGAGGCCAGTCCTACGAGCAGTACTTC. The encoded protein is CASSLGPGGQSYEQYF.

A note on this clone: The sample holds other DNA sequences that translate to the same CDR3. The chain joins TRBV9 to TRBJ1-1, with D uncertain. Per the germline V gene, CDR1 is SGDLS and CDR2 is YYNGEE. Trimming pared 2 bases from V and 3 bases from J, leaving 8 bases between. There are 13 residues in the CDR3. The CDR3 DNA reads TGTGCCAGCAGCGTCCAAGGAGACACTGAAGCTTTCTTT. It yields the protein CASSVQGDTEAFF.

The chain combines TRBV7-9 with TRBJ2-7, with D unresolved. Germline V gene lookup returns CDR1 SEHNR and CDR2 FQNEAQ (reference sequence). V was pared by 3 bases and J by 3 bases, with 9 bases between. The CDR3 loop spans 13 amino acids. The DNA for the CDR3 is TGTGCCAGCAGCTTTCACAGCCTCTACGAGCAGTACTTC. Its translation is CASSFHSLYEQYF.

The V gene is TRBV5-1, the J gene TRBJ2-3, with a tentative D call TRBD2 (6 bases). The CDR3 has 14 residues. Trimming took 4 bases from V and 4 from J, leaving 13 bases between them. The germline CDR1 and CDR2 sequences are SGHRS and YFSETQ. CDR3: CASSPTSSPDTQYF. CDR3 sequence (DNA): TGCGCCAGCAGCCCAACTAGCTCCCCAGATACGCAGTATTTT.

V gene TRBV11-1 combines with J gene TRBJ2-7; D is ambiguous. V was pared by 5 bases and J by 2 bases, with 13 bases between. The CDR3 covers 14 residues. CDR1 SGHAT and CDR2 FQDESV come from the germline V gene (reference sequence). The CDR3 spells CASSPKDGAYEQYF. CDR3 coding DNA: TGTGCCAGCAGCCCCAAAGACGGTGCCTACGAGCAGTACTTC.

Note on this clone: Other DNA sequences from this sample encode an identical CDR3 as well. The chain has TRBV19 and TRBJ1-1, with D perhaps TRBD1 (5 bases). The germline V gene encodes CDR1 LNHDA and CDR2 SQIVND (reference sequence). CDR3 length equals 14 residues. V lost 0 bases, J lost 4 bases, and 9 bases lay in between. CDR3 sequence (DNA): TGTGCCAGTAGTATAGATCTCGGGGGCACTGAAGCTTTCTTT. Its translation is CASSIDLGGTEAFF.

The J gene is TRBJ2-1, the V gene TRBV5-1, with D perhaps matching TRBD1 (6 bases). This CDR3 contains 13 residues. Deletions cut 0 bases from V and 9 bases from J, with 10 bases between. Germline V lookup: CDR1 SGHRS, CDR2 YFSETQ. The CDR3 spells CASSLETGSEQFF. The CDR3 bases are TGCGCCAGCAGCTTGGAAACAGGGTCTGAGCAGTTCTTC.

This chain uses TRBV15 with TRBJ2-7, with no clear D. This CDR3 is 14 amino acids long. Trimming removed 0 bases from V and 5 bases from J, with 11 bases in between. CDR1 and CDR2 (germline): LNHNV, YYDKDF (reference sequence). As DNA, the CDR3 is TGTGCCACCAGCAGAGATCTTGTCCAGGACGAGCAGTACTTC. Translated, it gives CATSRDLVQDEQYF.

This clone was found once. The rearrangement uses TRBV7-8 and TRBJ2-5; 12 positions agree with TRBD1. Germline V gene sequence: CDR1 SGHVS, CDR2 FQNEAQ. Losses at the gene ends were 5 bases for V and 5 bases for J; bases not matched to a gene: 9. The CDR3 loop spans 16 amino acids. The CDR3 DNA reads as TGTGCCAGCAGCCGACGAGGGACAGGGGGCTTTGAGACCCAGTACTTC. Amino acids: CASSRRGTGGFETQYF.